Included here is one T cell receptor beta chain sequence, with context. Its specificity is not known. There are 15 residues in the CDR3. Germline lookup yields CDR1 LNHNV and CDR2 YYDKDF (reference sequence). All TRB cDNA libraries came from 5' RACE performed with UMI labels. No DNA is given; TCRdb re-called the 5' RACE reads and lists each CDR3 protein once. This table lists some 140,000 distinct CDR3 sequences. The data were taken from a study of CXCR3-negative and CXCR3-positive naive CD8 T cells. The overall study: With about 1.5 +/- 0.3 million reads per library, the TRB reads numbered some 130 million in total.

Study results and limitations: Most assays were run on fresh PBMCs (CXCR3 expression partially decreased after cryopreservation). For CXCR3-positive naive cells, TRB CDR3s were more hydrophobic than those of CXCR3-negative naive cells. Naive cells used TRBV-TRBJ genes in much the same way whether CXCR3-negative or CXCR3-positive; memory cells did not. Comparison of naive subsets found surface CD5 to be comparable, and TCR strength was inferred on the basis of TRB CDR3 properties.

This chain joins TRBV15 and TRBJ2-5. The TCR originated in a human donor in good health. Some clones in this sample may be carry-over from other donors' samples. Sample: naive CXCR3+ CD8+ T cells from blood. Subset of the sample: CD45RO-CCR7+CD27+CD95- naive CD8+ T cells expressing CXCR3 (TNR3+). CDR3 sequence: CATSRDRVHWETQYF.